Below, one T cell receptor beta chain is given with its context. Its antigen is still unknown. Other DNA sequences in the same sample also yield this CDR3. The sample is drawn from a study of graft-versus-host responses after intestinal transplantation. Overall study findings and caveats: Some patients had graft-donor T cell macrochimerism. In their allografts, the ratios of graft-versus-host to host-versus-graft T cell clones were high.

The CDR3 is made up of 13 amino acids. Per the germline V gene, CDR1 is MNHEY and CDR2 is SMNVEV (reference sequence). Trimming stripped 3 bases from V and 0 bases from J, with 5 bases between. Sequencing was performed with immunoSEQ multiplex PCR; in TCRdb, only in-frame clones are kept and a portion is missing. The data show about 110,000 clones, with 93% seen just once and roughly 0.5% held by the top ten. The chain recombines TRBV27 with TRBJ1-1; maybe TRBD1 (5 bases). This sequence originates from a human donor who received an intestinal transplant. Sequenced material: unstimulated CD8+ T cells sorted from spleen or lymph node cells, taken before intestinal transplant. CDR3 sequence reads: CASSLTVNTEAFF. CDR3 in DNA: TGTGCCAGCAGTTTGACAGTGAACACTGAAGCTTTCTTT.